What follows describes a single T cell receptor beta chain. The data originate from a study of shared clonotypes between healthy human individuals. Clones were sequenced by immunoSEQ multiplex PCR, and TCRdb holds only the in-frame ones, with some missing. The sample holds a few million clones; over 85% are singletons and the top ten take around 0.15%. The CDR3 runs to 16 residues. Trimming left V 4 bases short and J 4 bases short, with 20 bases between. CDR1 is SGHKS, CDR2 YYEKEE, per germline (reference sequence). The sequence was collected from a young man in good health. The chain employs TRBV5-5 and TRBJ1-1, with D perhaps TRBD1 (6 bases). The material sequenced was naive CD4+ T cells sorted from blood. Indicated subset: CD45RA+ positively selected. The chain's CDR3 is CASSSHRVKLGTEAFF. The CDR3 bases are TGTGCCAGCAGCAGTCACAGGGTGAAGCTAGGCACTGAAGCTTTCTTT.